These 32 T cell receptor beta chains were all obtained from the same sample, sequenced in a study of blood T cell repertoires in COVID-19. Repertoires were generated with immunoSEQ multiplex PCR, while TCRdb's copy carries only in-frame clones and drops some. This sample has around 300,000 clones; approximately 88% occur once, and the top ten carry over 4.5%. Source material: PBMCs or T cells enriched from blood (not recorded which). Receptors were obtained from a man younger than 45 who had recovered from COVID-19.

The genes are TRBV5-1 and TRBJ2-1; a weak D match, TRBD2 (7 bases). This CDR3 spans 15 amino acids. The V and J ends lost 2 bases and 3 bases respectively, with 12 bases between them. Germline-derived CDR1 and CDR2 are SGHRS and YFSETQ. CDR3 coding DNA: TGCGCCAGCAGCTTAAGCGGGGACAACTACAATGAGCAGTTCTTC. It encodes CASSLSGDNYNEQFF.

The chain couples TRBV5-4 to TRBJ2-7; D perhaps matches TRBD2 (5 bases). This CDR3 is built from 12 residues. Germline V CDR1 and CDR2: SGHNT, YYREEE (reference sequence). Between the trimmed V and J ends, which lost 4 bases and 5 bases, there was a span of 10 bases. CDR3: CASSLPGNEQYF. Here the CDR3 DNA reads TGTGCCAGCAGCCTCCCCGGGAACGAGCAGTACTTC. The full variable domain, completed using reference TRBV5-4 and TRBJ2-7, is ETGVTQSPTHLIKTRGQQVTLRCSSQSGHNTVSWYQQALGQGPQFIFQYYREEENGRGNFPPRFSGLQFPNYSSELNVNALELDDSALYLCASSLPGNEQYFGPGTRLTVT.

The gene calls are TRBV5-1 and TRBJ1-2; D not resolved. The germline V gene encodes CDR1 SGHRS and CDR2 YFSETQ. The CDR3 covers 14 residues. V lost 3 bases to trimming and J lost 2 bases, with 11 bases between them. For the CDR3, the DNA is TGCGCCAGCAGCTCACAAACAGCAAACTATGGCTACACCTTC. Its translation is CASSSQTANYGYTF.

The CDR3 is CASSRRLAGGRSQETQYF. CDR3 DNA: TGTGCCAGCAGCCGGAGACTAGCGGGGGGGCGGTCCCAAGAGACCCAGTACTTC. The chain links TRBV5-4 to TRBJ2-5; TRBD2 matches 14 bases. CDR1 and CDR2 from the germline V gene are SGHNT and YYREEE (reference sequence). The CDR3 length is 18 residues. The trim removed 4 bases at V and 1 base at J, leaving 9 bases unmatched. The full variable domain, with the rest looked up from reference TRBV5-4 and TRBJ2-5, is ETGVTQSPTHLIKTRGQQVTLRCSSQSGHNTVSWYQQALGQGPQFIFQYYREEENGRGNFPPRFSGLQFPNYSSELNVNALELDDSALYLCASSRRLAGGRSQETQYFGPGTRLLVL.

The CDR3 DNA reads TGTGCCAGCAGCTTAGGACAGACAGAAACTAATGAAAAACTGTTTTTT. It encodes CASSLGQTETNEKLFF. The V and J genes are TRBV7-9 and TRBJ1-4, with D tentatively TRBD1 (5 bases). The CDR3 runs 16 residues. V lost 1 base, J lost 1 base, and 10 bases lay in between. Germline CDR1 and CDR2: SEHNR and FQNEAQ (reference sequence). Full variable domain (rest looked up from reference TRBV7-9 and TRBJ1-4): DTGVSQNPRHKITKRGQNVTFRCDPISEHNRLYWYRQTLGQGPEFLTYFQNEAQLEKSRLLSDRFSAERPKGSFSTLEIQRTEQGDSAMYLCASSLGQTETNEKLFFGSGTQLSVL.

The table lists this clone with a few counts. V and J are TRBV5-6 and TRBJ1-4, with 8 bases matching TRBD1. Germline V gives CDR1 SGHDT, CDR2 YYEEEE. The CDR3 is 16 residues long. Losses at the gene ends were 7 bases for V and 0 bases for J; bases not matched to a gene: 8. The CDR3 region is CASGRQGTPTNEKLFF. Here the CDR3 DNA reads TGTGCCAGCGGACGACAGGGGACCCCAACTAATGAAAAACTGTTTTTT.

J is TRBJ1-4 and V is TRBV30; D is undetermined. From germline, CDR1 is GTSNPN and CDR2 SVGIG (reference sequence). This CDR3 contains 16 residues. V dropped 2 bases and J dropped 6 bases, with 19 bases sitting between them. The CDR3 sequence is CAWSSFRVLLDEKLFF. For the CDR3, the DNA is TGTGCCTGGAGTTCGTTCCGGGTCCTCCTCGATGAAAAACTGTTTTTT.

The chain is built from TRBV18 and TRBJ2-7; 9 bases match TRBD2. CDR3 length equals 16 residues. The germline gives CDR1 KGHSH, CDR2 LQKENI. Trimming cost V 6 bases and J 0 bases; bases outside gene matches: 9. The CDR3 reads CASSLTAGGDSYEQYF. In DNA, the CDR3 is TGTGCCAGCTCCCTCACGGCGGGAGGGGACTCCTACGAGCAGTACTTC.

This clone came up once. The chain recombines TRBV6-5 with TRBJ2-2, with D perhaps matching TRBD2 (5 bases). CDR1 is MNHEY, CDR2 SVGAGI, per germline. This CDR3 has 14 residues. V gave up 8 bases and J gave up 2 bases, with 12 bases separating them. CDR3 bases: TGTGCCAGCCGAGGGTCTCACAACACCGGGGAGCTGTTTTTT. This gives the protein CASRGSHNTGELFF.

The J gene is TRBJ2-7, the V gene TRBV4-2; D perhaps matches TRBD1 (5 bases). The V gene's germline CDR1 is LGHNA and CDR2 YNFKEQ. The length of the CDR3 is 15 residues. Trimming took off 1 base at V and 2 bases at J, with 12 bases between the two ends. This CDR3 is CASSQAMGRAYEQYF. The CDR3 region has the DNA TGTGCCAGCAGCCAAGCTATGGGCAGGGCCTACGAGCAGTACTTC.

The gene calls are TRBV3-1 (or the pseudogene TRBV3-2) and TRBJ1-1, with 7 nucleotides matching TRBD1. CDR3 length equals 14 residues. Germline values: CDR1 LGHDT, CDR2 YNNKEL (reference sequence). The V gene end was trimmed by 4 bases and the J gene end by 4 bases; junction bases not matched to a gene: 6. DNA for the CDR3: TGTGCCAGCAGCCGCAACACAGGGGCCACTGAAGCTTTCTTT. This gives the protein CASSRNTGATEAFF.

The genes are TRBV27 and TRBJ2-7; possible D gene TRBD1, 6 bases. Trimming removed 5 bases at V and 2 bases at J, with 16 bases between. Germline CDR1 and CDR2: MNHEY and SMNVEV (reference sequence). This CDR3 contains 15 residues. CDR3 amino acids: CASSQPGHRPYEQYF. CDR3 nucleotides: TGTGCCAGCAGTCAGCCGGGACACCGCCCCTACGAGCAGTACTTC.

This chain connects TRBV11-1 to TRBJ1-1; no definite D call. CDR3 size: 14 residues. Germline V gene sequence: CDR1 SGHAT, CDR2 FQDESV (reference sequence). The V gene lost 5 bases and the J gene lost 1 base, with 11 bases spanning the gap. The CDR3 sequence: CASSPSRGNTEAFF. The CDR3 DNA reads TGTGCCAGCAGCCCTTCTAGAGGGAACACTGAAGCTTTCTTT.

This clone was detected a few times. The V and J genes are TRBV12-3 or TRBV12-4 and TRBJ2-7; 7 bases match TRBD2. The CDR3 sequence is 13 residues long. Trimming cost V 8 bases and J 4 bases; bases outside gene matches: 8. The CDR3 is CASAPGEGYEQYF. DNA for the CDR3: TGTGCCAGCGCTCCCGGGGAGGGGTACGAGCAGTACTTC.

V is TRBV5-1 and J is TRBJ2-7; D is possibly TRBD1 (6 bases). Per the germline V gene, CDR1 is SGHRS and CDR2 is YFSETQ. The CDR3 loop spans 14 amino acids. Deletions cut 0 bases from V and 5 bases from J, with 12 bases between. As DNA, the CDR3 is TGCGCCAGCAGCTTGGTCCAGGGGAACCACGAGCAGTACTTC. Translated: CASSLVQGNHEQYF. The whole variable domain, filled in from reference TRBV5-1 and TRBJ2-7, reads KAGVTQTPRYLIKTRGQQVTLSCSPISGHRSVSWYQQTPGQGLQFLFEYFSETQRNKGNFPGRFSGRQFSNSRSEMNVSTLELGDSALYLCASSLVQGNHEQYFGPGTRLTVT.

The chain recombines TRBV7-9 with TRBJ1-5; no clear D. V was shortened by 5 bases and J by 4 bases, with 15 bases between the two germline ends. The CDR3 is 15 residues long. CDR1 is SEHNR and CDR2 is FQNEAQ in the germline V gene (reference sequence). The CDR3 nucleotides are TGTGCCAGCAGCCTCTCCGGAGGGCTAAATCAGCCCCAGCATTTT. Translation gives CASSLSGGLNQPQHF.

The V and J genes are TRBV5-6 and TRBJ1-2; TRBD1 aligns across 12 bases. This CDR3 spans 17 amino acids. Per the germline V gene, CDR1 is SGHDT and CDR2 is YYEEEE. The V and J ends lost 4 bases and 1 base, in that order; junction bases with no gene match: 8. This CDR3 is CASSPGTGGALNYGYTF. CDR3 in DNA: TGTGCCAGCAGCCCTGGGACAGGGGGCGCCCTTAACTATGGCTACACCTTC.

The rearrangement uses TRBV28 and TRBJ2-1; 8 bases match TRBD2. The CDR3 extends over 17 amino acids. Germline V gene data show CDR1 as MDHEN and CDR2 as SYDVKM. After removal of 6 bases from V and 5 bases from J, the junction contained 15 bases not matched to a gene. The CDR3: CASSRRGGSTSDNEQFF. In DNA form, the CDR3 reads TGTGCCAGCAGCCGTCGGGGGGGATCGACTTCCGACAATGAGCAGTTCTTC.

J is TRBJ2-3 and V is TRBV28, with 9 bases fitting TRBD1. Germline values: CDR1 MDHEN, CDR2 SYDVKM. The CDR3 is 16 amino acids. The J segment lost 4 bases and the V segment lost 6 bases, leaving 11 bases of the junction unmatched. CDR3 coding DNA: TGTGCCAGCAGATCGCCGGGACAGGGCGTCGCAGATACGCAGTATTTT. It is translated as CASRSPGQGVADTQYF.

The rearrangement joins TRBV6-1 to TRBJ2-3; TRBD1 matches 8 bases. Per germline, CDR1 MNHNS and CDR2 SASEGT. The CDR3 is made up of 13 amino acids. The junction had 4 bases not matched to a gene; V was cut back by 6 bases and J by 5 bases. The CDR3 here is CASRADREDTQYF. The DNA of the CDR3 is TGTGCCAGCAGGGCGGACAGGGAAGATACGCAGTATTTT.

This chain uses TRBV28 with TRBJ1-5, with no clear D. The germline V gene has CDR1 MDHEN and CDR2 SYDVKM. V dropped 3 bases and J dropped 4 bases, with 13 bases sitting between them. CDR3 length: 15 residues. The CDR3 bases are TGTGCCAGCAGTTTGTACATGAACCTGAATCAGCCCCAGCATTTT. It translates to CASSLYMNLNQPQHF.

The CDR3 bases are TGTGCCACCAGTGGCCTTGGGGGACTAGCGGGCTTCGAGCAGTTCTTC. Translation: CATSGLGGLAGFEQFF. The chain employs TRBV24-1 and TRBJ2-1; 12 bases align to TRBD2. Germline V gene lookup returns CDR1 KGHDR and CDR2 SFDVKD. The CDR3 is 16 amino acids. Trimming removed 5 bases from V and 10 bases from J; junction bases left unmatched: 11.

The chain carries TRBV5-1 and TRBJ2-1, with D possibly matching TRBD1 (5 bases). Per the germline V gene, CDR1 is SGHRS and CDR2 is YFSETQ. V lost 0 bases and J 7 bases, leaving 11 bases between the germline ends. This CDR3 is 14 amino acids long. This chain's CDR3 is CASSLAQGMNEQFF. CDR3 nucleotides: TGCGCCAGCAGCTTGGCTCAGGGTATGAATGAGCAGTTCTTC.

The chain links TRBV6-5 to TRBJ2-3; TRBD2 matches 10 bases. The V segment lost 6 bases and the J segment 7 bases; nucleotides outside the gene matches: 10. Germline CDR1 MNHEY, CDR2 SVGAGI. The CDR3 covers 15 residues. The CDR3 nucleotides read TGTGCCAGCAGGGGGCTAGCGGGGGCCCACTATACGCAGTATTTT. This codes for CASRGLAGAHYTQYF.

The chain employs TRBV5-1 and TRBJ2-5; D remains ambiguous. The CDR3 length is 14 residues. Germline-derived CDR1 and CDR2 are SGHRS and YFSETQ. Between the trimmed V and J ends, which lost 4 bases and 5 bases, there was a span of 15 bases. CDR3 residues: CASSVDTPPETQYF. Written as DNA, the CDR3 is TGCGCCAGCAGCGTAGACACCCCGCCGGAGACCCAGTACTTC.

V and J are TRBV14 and TRBJ1-6; D is possibly TRBD1 (6 bases). Germline V gives CDR1 SGHDN, CDR2 FVKESK. This CDR3 comprises 16 residues. Trimming removed 6 bases from V and 0 bases from J, with 12 bases in between. The CDR3 DNA reads as TGTGCCAGCAGGGATACAGGGAGCTCCTATAATTCACCCCTCCACTTT. This translates into CASRDTGSSYNSPLHF.

The chain links TRBV3-1 (or the pseudogene TRBV3-2) to TRBJ1-1, with no clear D. Germline CDR1 LGHDT, CDR2 YNNKEL (reference sequence). Trimming left V 4 bases short and J 0 bases short, with 6 bases between. The CDR3 extends over 13 amino acids. CDR3 sequence: CASSRTVNTEAFF. The CDR3 DNA is TGTGCCAGCAGCCGTACAGTGAACACTGAAGCTTTCTTT.

This chain links TRBV29-1 with TRBJ2-5; D is ambiguous. V lost 3 bases and J lost 1, with 9 bases in between. Germline-derived CDR1 and CDR2 are SQVTM and ANQGSEA. This CDR3 is 13 amino acids long. The CDR3 DNA is TGCAGCGTTGACCGACTCGTCCAAGAGACCCAGTACTTC. Its protein is CSVDRLVQETQYF. Complete variable domain (other parts from reference TRBV29-1 and TRBJ2-5): SAVISQKPSRDICQRGTSLTIQCQVDSQVTMMFWYRQQPGQSLTLIATANQGSEATYESGFVIDKFPISRPNLTFSTLTVSNMSPEDSSIYLCSVDRLVQETQYFGPGTRLLVL.

The CDR3 sequence: CSASRGMETQYF. DNA for the CDR3: TGCAGTGCTAGTCGCGGGATGGAGACCCAGTACTTC. The chain carries TRBV20-1 and TRBJ2-5; tentatively, D is TRBD2 (6 bases). The germline CDR1 and CDR2 sequences are DFQATT and SNEGSKA (reference sequence). The CDR3 covers 12 residues. The ends were cut back, 3 bases at V and 5 bases at J, with 10 bases in the middle.

The gene calls are TRBV9 and TRBJ2-1; 10 nucleotides agree with TRBD1. This CDR3 comprises 14 residues. In germline, CDR1 is SGDLS, CDR2 YYNGEE. With 4 bases clipped from V and 7 bases from J, the junction kept 5 bases outside the gene matches. CDR3 DNA: TGTGCCAGCAGCTCGTGGACAGGGGGGAATGAGCAGTTCTTC. It is translated as CASSSWTGGNEQFF.

The rearrangement joins TRBV7-9 to TRBJ2-2; no clear D. The germline V gene encodes CDR1 SEHNR and CDR2 FQNEAQ (reference sequence). The CDR3 extends over 12 amino acids. Trimming removed 10 bases at V and 4 bases at J, with 10 bases between. The CDR3 sequence is CAILRFTGELFF. The CDR3 nucleotides are TGTGCCATCCTGCGGTTCACCGGGGAGCTGTTTTTT.

The chain recombines TRBV10-3 with TRBJ1-1, with D uncertain. Trimming cost V 5 bases and J 1 base, with 8 bases left between them. The CDR3 sequence is 13 residues long. Germline CDR1 and CDR2: ENHRY and SYGVKD. CDR3 sequence: CAISFRENTEAFF. Here the CDR3 DNA reads TGTGCCATCAGTTTTAGAGAGAACACTGAAGCTTTCTTT.